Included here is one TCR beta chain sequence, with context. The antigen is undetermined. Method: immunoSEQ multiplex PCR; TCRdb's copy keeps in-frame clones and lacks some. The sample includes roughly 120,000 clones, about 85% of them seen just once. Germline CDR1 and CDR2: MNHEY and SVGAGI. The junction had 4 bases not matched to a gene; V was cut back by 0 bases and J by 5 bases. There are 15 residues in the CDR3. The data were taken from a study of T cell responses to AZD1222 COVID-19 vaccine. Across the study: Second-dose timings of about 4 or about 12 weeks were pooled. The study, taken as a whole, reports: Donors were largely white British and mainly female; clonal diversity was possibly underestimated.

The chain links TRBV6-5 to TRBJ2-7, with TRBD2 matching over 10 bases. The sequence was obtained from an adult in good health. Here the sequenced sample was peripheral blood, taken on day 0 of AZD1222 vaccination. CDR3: CASSYSVAGGNEQYF. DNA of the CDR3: TGTGCCAGCAGTTACTCTGTAGCGGGGGGCAACGAGCAGTACTTC.